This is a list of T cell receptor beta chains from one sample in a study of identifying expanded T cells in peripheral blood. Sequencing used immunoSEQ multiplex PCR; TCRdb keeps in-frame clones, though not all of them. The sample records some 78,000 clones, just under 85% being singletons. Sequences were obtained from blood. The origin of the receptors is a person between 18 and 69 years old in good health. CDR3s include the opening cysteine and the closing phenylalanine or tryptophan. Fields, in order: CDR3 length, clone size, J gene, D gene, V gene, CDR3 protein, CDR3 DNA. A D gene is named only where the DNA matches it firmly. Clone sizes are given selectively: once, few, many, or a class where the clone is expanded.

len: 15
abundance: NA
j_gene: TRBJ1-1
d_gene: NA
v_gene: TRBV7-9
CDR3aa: CASSLGAGADTEAFF
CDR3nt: TGTGCCAGCAGCTTGGGAGCGGGGGCGGACACTGAAGCTTTCTTT

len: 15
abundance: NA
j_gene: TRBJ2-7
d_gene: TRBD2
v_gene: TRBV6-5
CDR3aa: CASRPDSGRFYEQYF
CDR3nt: TGTGCCAGCAGACCTGACAGCGGGAGGTTCTACGAGCAGTACTTC

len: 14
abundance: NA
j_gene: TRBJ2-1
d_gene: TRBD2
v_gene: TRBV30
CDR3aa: CAWTVGLAGNEQFF
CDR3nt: TGTGCCTGGACGGTAGGACTAGCGGGAAATGAGCAGTTCTTC

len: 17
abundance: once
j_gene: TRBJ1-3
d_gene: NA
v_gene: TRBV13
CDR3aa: CASSLVPGSSSGNTIYF
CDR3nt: TGTGCCAGCAGCTTAGTACCCGGTTCCTCCTCTGGAAACACCATATATTTT

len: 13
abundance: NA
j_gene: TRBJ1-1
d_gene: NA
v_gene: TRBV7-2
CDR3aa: CASSSQPGTEAFF
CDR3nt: TGTGCCAGCAGTTCCCAGCCGGGGACTGAAGCTTTCTTT

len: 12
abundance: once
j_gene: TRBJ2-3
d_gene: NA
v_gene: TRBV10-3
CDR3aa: CAIRAVTDTQYF
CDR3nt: TGTGCCATCAGGGCTGTCACAGATACGCAGTATTTT

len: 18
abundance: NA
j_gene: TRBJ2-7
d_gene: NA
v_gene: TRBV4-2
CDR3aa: CASSQGSPGFSASYEQYF
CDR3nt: TGTGCCAGCAGCCAAGGCAGTCCAGGTTTTAGTGCTTCCTACGAGCAGTACTTC

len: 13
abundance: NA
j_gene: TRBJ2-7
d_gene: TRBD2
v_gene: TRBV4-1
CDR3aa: CASSQGLAGVQYF
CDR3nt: TGCGCCAGCAGCCAAGGACTAGCGGGAGTTCAGTACTTC

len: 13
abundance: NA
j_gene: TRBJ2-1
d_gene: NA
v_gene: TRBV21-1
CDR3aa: CASSKRRRLEQFF
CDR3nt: TGTGCCAGCAGCAAAAGAAGAAGGTTAGAGCAGTTCTTC

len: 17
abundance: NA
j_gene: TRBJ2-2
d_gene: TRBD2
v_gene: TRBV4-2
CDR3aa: CASSQDALAGGTGELFF
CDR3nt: TGTGCCAGCAGCCAAGATGCACTAGCGGGAGGTACCGGGGAGCTGTTTTTT

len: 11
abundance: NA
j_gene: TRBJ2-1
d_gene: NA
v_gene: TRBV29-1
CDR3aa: CSVDSDGYPFF
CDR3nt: TGCAGCGTTGACTCGGATGGGTATCCGTTCTTC

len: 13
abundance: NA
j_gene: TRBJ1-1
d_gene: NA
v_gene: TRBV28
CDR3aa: CASSFNVNTEAFF
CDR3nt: TGTGCCAGCAGTTTCAATGTGAACACTGAAGCTTTCTTT

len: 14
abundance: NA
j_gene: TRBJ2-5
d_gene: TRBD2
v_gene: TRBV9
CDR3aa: CASSVGTSAETQYF
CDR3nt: TGTGCCAGCAGCGTCGGGACTAGCGCGGAGACCCAGTACTTC

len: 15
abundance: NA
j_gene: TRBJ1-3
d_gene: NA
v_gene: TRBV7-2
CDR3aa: CASSLVGTTGNTIYF
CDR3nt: TGTGCCAGCAGCTTAGTCGGTACAACTGGAAACACCATATATTTT

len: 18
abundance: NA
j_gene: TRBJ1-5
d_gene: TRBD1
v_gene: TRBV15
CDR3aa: CATHRGLAHLGDNQPQHF
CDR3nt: TGTGCCACCCACAGGGGTCTCGCTCACCTCGGGGACAATCAGCCCCAGCATTTT

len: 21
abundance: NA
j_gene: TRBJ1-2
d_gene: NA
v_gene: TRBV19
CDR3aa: CASSFPGAISGRPSTFYGYTF
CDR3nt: TGTGCCAGTAGCTTCCCCGGGGCGATCAGTGGGCGACCTTCAACTTTCTATGGCTACACCTTC

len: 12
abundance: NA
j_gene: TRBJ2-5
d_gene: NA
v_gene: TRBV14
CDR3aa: CASGLRDETQYF
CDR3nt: TGTGCCAGCGGACTCAGGGACGAGACCCAGTACTTC

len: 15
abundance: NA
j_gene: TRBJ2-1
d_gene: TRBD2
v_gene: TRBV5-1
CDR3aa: CASSLRTSGYNEQFF
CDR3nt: TGCGCCAGCAGCTTGAGGACTAGCGGTTACAATGAGCAGTTCTTC

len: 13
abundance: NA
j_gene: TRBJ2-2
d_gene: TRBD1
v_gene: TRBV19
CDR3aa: CASTTGDAGELFF
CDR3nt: TGTGCCAGTACGACAGGGGATGCCGGGGAGCTGTTTTTT

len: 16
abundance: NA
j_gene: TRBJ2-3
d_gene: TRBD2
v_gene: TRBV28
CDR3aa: CASSIFSGIRADTQYF
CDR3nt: TGTGCCAGCAGTATTTTTAGCGGGATCCGCGCAGATACGCAGTATTTT

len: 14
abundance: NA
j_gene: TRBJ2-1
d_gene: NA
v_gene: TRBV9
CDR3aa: CASSVDGSLNEQFF
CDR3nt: TGTGCCAGCAGCGTAGACGGGAGTTTAAATGAGCAGTTCTTC

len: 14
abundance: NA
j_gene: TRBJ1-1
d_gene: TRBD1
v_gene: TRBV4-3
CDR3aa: CASSQERGQGEAFF
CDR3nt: TGCGCCAGCAGCCAAGAGCGGGGACAGGGGGAAGCTTTCTTT

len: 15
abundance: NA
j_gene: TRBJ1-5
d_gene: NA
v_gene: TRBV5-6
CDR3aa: CASSFRGTINQPQHF
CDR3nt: TGTGCCAGCAGCTTCCGGGGGACAATCAATCAGCCCCAGCATTTT

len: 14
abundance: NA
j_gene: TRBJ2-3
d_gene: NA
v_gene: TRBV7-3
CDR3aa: CASSSGLGTDTQYF
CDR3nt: TGTGCCAGCAGCTCGGGGCTAGGCACAGATACGCAGTATTTT

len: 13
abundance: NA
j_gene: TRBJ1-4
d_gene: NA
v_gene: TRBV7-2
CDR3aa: CASSLYGSEKLFF
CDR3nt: TGTGCCAGCAGCTTATATGGAAGTGAAAAACTGTTTTTT

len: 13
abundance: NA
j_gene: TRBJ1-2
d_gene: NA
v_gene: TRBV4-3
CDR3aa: CASSGDINYGYTF
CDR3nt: TGCGCCAGCAGCGGGGACATAAACTATGGCTACACCTTC

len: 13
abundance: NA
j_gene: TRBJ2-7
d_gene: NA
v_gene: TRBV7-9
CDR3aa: CASSYLGNYEQYF
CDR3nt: TGTGCCAGCAGCTACCTAGGAAACTACGAGCAGTACTTC

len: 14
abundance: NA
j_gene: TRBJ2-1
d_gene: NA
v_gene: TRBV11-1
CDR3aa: CASSLAGTHNEQFF
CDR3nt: TGTGCCAGCAGCTTGGCAGGGACCCACAATGAGCAGTTCTTC

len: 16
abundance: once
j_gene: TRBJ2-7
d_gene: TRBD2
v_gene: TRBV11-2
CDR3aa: CASSRGPRGSSYEQYF
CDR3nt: TGTGCCAGCAGCCGTGGGCCCCGCGGGAGCTCCTACGAGCAGTACTTC

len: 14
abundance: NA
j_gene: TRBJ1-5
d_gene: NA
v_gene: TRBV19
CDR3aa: CASRGFVGNQPQHF
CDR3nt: TGTGCCAGCCGGGGGTTCGTAGGCAATCAGCCCCAGCATTTT

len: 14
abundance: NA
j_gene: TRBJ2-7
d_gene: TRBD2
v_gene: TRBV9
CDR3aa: CASSDTSGSSQQYF
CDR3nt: TGTGCCAGCAGCGACACTAGCGGGAGTTCGCAGCAGTACTTC

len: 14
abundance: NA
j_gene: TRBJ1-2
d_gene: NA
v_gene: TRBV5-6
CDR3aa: CASSLGGRAYGYTF
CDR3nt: TGTGCCAGCAGCTTGGGGGGCCGGGCTTATGGCTACACCTTC

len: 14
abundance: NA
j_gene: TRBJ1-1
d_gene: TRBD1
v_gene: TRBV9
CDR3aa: CASSVRDSYTEAFF
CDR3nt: TGTGCCAGCAGCGTTAGGGACAGCTACACTGAAGCTTTCTTT

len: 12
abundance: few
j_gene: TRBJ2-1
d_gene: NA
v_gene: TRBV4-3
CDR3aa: CASSQENNEQFF
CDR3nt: TGCGCCAGCAGCCAAGAGAACAATGAGCAGTTCTTC

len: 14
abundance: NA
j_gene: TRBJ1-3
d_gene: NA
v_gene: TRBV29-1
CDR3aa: CSVEIQGGGNTIYF
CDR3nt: TGCAGCGTGGAAATACAGGGCGGAGGAAACACCATATATTTT

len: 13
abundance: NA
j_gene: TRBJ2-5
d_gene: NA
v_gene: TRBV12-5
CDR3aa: CASGLEGQETQYF
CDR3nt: TGTGCTAGTGGTTTGGAGGGCCAAGAGACCCAGTACTTC

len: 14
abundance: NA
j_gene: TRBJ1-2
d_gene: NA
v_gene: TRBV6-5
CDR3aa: CASSYSIQQGSGTF
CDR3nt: TGTGCCAGCAGTTACTCGATCCAACAGGGTTCGGGGACCTTC

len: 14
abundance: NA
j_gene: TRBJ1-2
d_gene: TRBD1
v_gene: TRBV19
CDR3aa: CASSPGQGARGYTF
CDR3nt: TGTGCCAGTAGTCCGGGACAGGGGGCGCGTGGCTACACCTTC

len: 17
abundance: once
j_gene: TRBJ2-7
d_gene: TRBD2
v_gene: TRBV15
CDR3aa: CATSGTSGRGGSYEQYF
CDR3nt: TGTGCCACCAGCGGGACTAGCGGGAGAGGGGGCTCCTACGAGCAGTACTTC

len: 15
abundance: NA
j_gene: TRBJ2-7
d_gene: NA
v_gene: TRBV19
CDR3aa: CASSVGGYGDYEQYF
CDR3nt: TGTGCCAGTAGTGTGGGTGGGTATGGCGACTACGAGCAGTACTTC